This T cell receptor (beta chain) is drawn from a study of T cells in localized non-small cell lung cancer. The CDR3 loop spans 16 amino acids. With 7 bases removed from V and 0 bases from J, the gap between germline ends came to 17 bases. Per germline, CDR1 SGDLS and CDR2 YYNGEE. Study-wide points: Measurement of T cell clonality placed uninvolved adjacent lung highest, above the level in tumor. Median detection of top 100 tumor clones in adjacent lung was over 45 clones. Heterogeneity stays possible, as sequencing covered only one tumor region. Higher T cell density in the blood was associated with longer overall survival, whereas higher adjacent-lung clonality associated with shorter survival.

The assay was immunoSEQ multiplex PCR, and TCRdb's table has in-frame clones only and misses some. The sample records about 5,600 clones, roughly 30% being singletons. This clone was seen a handful of times. Its target is unknown. This rearrangement joins TRBV9 to TRBJ1-5; D unresolved. The material was lung tumor tissue, obtained before any cancer treatment. This clonotype originated in a female donor older than 55 with stage I lung adenocarcinoma. The CDR3 here is CASRPLLGDSNQPQHF. Written as DNA, the CDR3 is TGTGCCAGCCGACCTTTGCTGGGAGATAGCAATCAGCCCCAGCATTTT.